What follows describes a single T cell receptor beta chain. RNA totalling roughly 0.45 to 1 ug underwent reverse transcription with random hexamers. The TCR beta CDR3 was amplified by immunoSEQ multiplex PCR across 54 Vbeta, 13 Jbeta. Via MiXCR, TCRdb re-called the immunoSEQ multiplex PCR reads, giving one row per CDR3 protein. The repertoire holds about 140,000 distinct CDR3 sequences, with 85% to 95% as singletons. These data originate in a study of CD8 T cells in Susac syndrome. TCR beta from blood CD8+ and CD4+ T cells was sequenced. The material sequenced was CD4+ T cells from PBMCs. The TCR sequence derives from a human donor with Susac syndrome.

CDR3 bases: TGCAGCGTTACCCGGGATAGAGAGACCCAGTACTTC. It yields the protein CSVTRDRETQYF. This chain joins TRBV29-1 and TRBJ2-5; D perhaps matches TRBD2 (5 bases). The CDR3 extends over 12 amino acids. Germline lookup yields CDR1 SQVTM and CDR2 ANQGSEA. Trimming left V 5 bases short and J 4 bases short, with 11 bases between.